This T cell receptor beta chain was sequenced during a study of blood T cell repertoires in COVID-19. Study-level information: The United States, Italy and Spain supplied acute and convalescent COVID-19 samples.

In the original analysis: Researchers report that nucleated cell counts were estimated from reference gene primer amplification. Using immunoSEQ multiplex PCR, the repertoire was profiled, and TCRdb retains in-frame clones only, with some absent. V, J and clone size derive from that table, while D and trimming were established from the DNA sequence. The data contain roughly 150,000 clones, approximately 80% of them seen just once; the ten biggest clones take up more than 4.5%. Participant-given clinical history determined each cohort assignment. V lost 8 bases, J lost 2 bases, and 16 bases lay in between. Germline V gene lookup returns CDR1 MNHEY and CDR2 SVGAGI. This CDR3 is built from 14 residues.

The chain joins TRBV6-5 to TRBJ2-7; TRBD1 might be the D (5 bases). The sequence was obtained from a man aged 65-85 years who had been exposed to COVID-19. Sequenced input: PBMCs or T cells enriched from blood (not recorded which). The chain's CDR3 is CASVSIRGTYEQYF. DNA of the CDR3: TGTGCCAGCGTTTCCATAAGGGGCACCTACGAGCAGTACTTC.